A single sample is the source of the 28 T cell receptor beta chains below, sequenced in a study of metastatic and nonmetastatic thyroid tumors. All patients reached thyroid surgery having received no treatment beforehand. Through MiXCR, TCRdb re-clonotyped the PCR reads. The table records fewer than 30,000 clones, about 15% of them present only once. The sequenced material came from blood. The receptors were gathered from a female donor with papillary thyroid cancer or a benign thyroid nodule (not recorded which). Some clones in this sample may be carry-over from other donors' samples.

At least ten counts were recorded for this clone. The V and J genes are TRBV7-6 and TRBJ2-3, with TRBD1 as a possible D gene (5 bases). This CDR3 contains 17 residues. Trimming removed 5 bases from V and 4 bases from J, with 22 bases in between. Germline V lookup: CDR1 SGHVS, CDR2 FNYEAQ. The CDR3 nucleotides are TGTGCCAGCAGCCCTAGGGGTCGTACTTACCTCGCAGATACGCAGTATTTT. Its protein product is CASSPRGRTYLADTQYF.

This clone was seen ten or more times. The rearrangement joins TRBV30 to TRBJ2-1; D is uncertain. The CDR3 is made up of 15 amino acids. V lost 2 bases, J lost 0 bases, and 11 bases lay in between. Germline lookup yields CDR1 GTSNPN and CDR2 SVGIG (reference sequence). The CDR3 DNA sequence: TGTGCCTGGAGTCCATCCCTGTTCTCCTACAATGAGCAGTTCTTC. Protein product: CAWSPSLFSYNEQFF.

This rearrangement joins TRBV10-1 to TRBJ2-7; either TRBD1 or TRBD2 may fit D (5 bases each). The CDR3 covers 14 residues. V was trimmed by 2 bases and J by 4 bases, leaving 12 bases between them. From germline, CDR1 is WNHNN and CDR2 SYGVQD (reference sequence). CDR3 protein: CASSEGTVLYEQYF. CDR3 sequence (DNA): TGCGCCAGCAGTGAGGGGACGGTGTTGTACGAGCAGTACTTC.

The chain couples TRBV2 to TRBJ2-2, with 8 positions matching TRBD2. V shed 11 bases and J 6 bases; nucleotides not matched to a gene: 14. CDR1 is SNHLY and CDR2 is FYNNEI in the germline V gene. The CDR3 is 15 amino acids. The CDR3 bases are TGTGCCGCCTGGACTACCGGGAGGGCTGCCGGGGAGCTGTTTTTT. It codes for CAAWTTGRAAGELFF. The whole variable domain, remainder taken from reference TRBV2 and TRBJ2-2, is EPEVTQTPSHQVTQMGQEVILRCVPISNHLYFYWYRQILGQKVEFLVSFYNNEISEKSEIFDDQFSVERPDGSNFTLKIRSTKLEDSAMYFCAAWTTGRAAGELFFGEGSRLTVL.

This clone was counted at least ten times. The chain employs TRBV6-1 and TRBJ1-1, with D unresolved. From germline, CDR1 is MNHNS and CDR2 SASEGT. V gave up 8 bases and J gave up 0 bases, with 10 bases separating them. This CDR3 has 13 amino acids. DNA of the CDR3: TGTGCCAGCCGAGCAGGTATGAACACTGAAGCTTTCTTT. This codes for CASRAGMNTEAFF.

This clone was picked up many times. This chain connects TRBV19 to TRBJ1-5, with a tentative D call TRBD1 (6 bases). CDR3 length: 15 amino acids. Per germline, CDR1 LNHDA and CDR2 SQIVND (reference sequence). The V and J ends lost 4 bases and 7 bases respectively, with 17 bases between them. The CDR3 loop reads CASSRTQGSEQPQHF. Written as DNA, the CDR3 is TGTGCCAGTAGTAGAACACAGGGATCGGAACAGCCCCAGCATTTT.

This clone was recorded many times. The chain recombines TRBV19 with TRBJ2-1; no reliable D call. V was pared by 1 base and J by 1 base, with 5 bases between. The CDR3 is 14 amino acids. CDR1 and CDR2 from the germline V gene are LNHDA and SQIVND (reference sequence). The CDR3 DNA follows: TGTGCCAGTAGTATAGGGGTTTCCTACAATGAGCAGTTCTTC. It translates to CASSIGVSYNEQFF.

The chain links TRBV6-1 to TRBJ1-6; D is undetermined. This CDR3 spans 13 amino acids. CDR1 is MNHNS and CDR2 is SASEGT in the germline V gene. V gave up 6 bases and J gave up 16 bases, with 19 bases separating them. CDR3 coding DNA: TGTGCCAGCAGCCGGGGTCTTCATTCACAACTCCACTTT. Its protein product is CASSRGLHSQLHF.

This chain links TRBV28 with TRBJ2-7; possibly TRBD1 or TRBD2 for D (5 bases each). CDR1 MDHEN and CDR2 SYDVKM come from the germline V gene. V lost 5 bases, J lost 0 bases, and 14 bases lay in between. The CDR3 runs 15 residues. CDR3 in amino acids: CASSDPGRLSYEQYF. CDR3 coding DNA: TGTGCCAGCAGTGATCCGGGACGTCTCTCCTACGAGCAGTACTTC.

This clone showed up many times. The J gene is TRBJ1-6, the V gene TRBV4-1, with unresolved D. CDR3 length equals 14 residues. The germline V and J ends were trimmed by 1 base and 7 bases, with 8 bases remaining between them. Germline-derived CDR1 and CDR2 are MGHRA and YSYEKL. The CDR3 sequence is CASSQVGGNSPLHF. The CDR3 DNA reads TGCGCCAGCAGCCAAGTAGGCGGAAATTCACCCCTCCACTTT.

On this clone itself: A read error may be the cause here, since a much bigger clone is one base away. The chain recombines TRBV7-7 with TRBJ2-1; D is undetermined. The CDR3 extends over 13 amino acids. Germline assignment: CDR1 SSHAT and CDR2 FNYEAQ (reference sequence). The CDR3 DNA reads TGTGCTAGCAGCTTATGCGGAAGCAATGAGCAGTTCTTC. The encoded protein is CASSLCGSNEQFF.

There are many counts of this clone. The chain combines TRBV20-1 with TRBJ1-6; TRBD1 aligns across 12 bases. CDR3 length: 17 amino acids. Per germline, CDR1 DFQATT and CDR2 SNEGSKA (reference sequence). J lost 1 base, V lost 3 bases, and 4 bases had no gene match. The CDR3 loop is CSASGTGGMSYNSPLHF. The CDR3 nucleotides read TGCAGTGCTAGCGGGACAGGGGGCATGTCCTATAATTCACCCCTCCACTTT.

This clone has a count of ten or more. V usage is TRBV6-5 and J usage is TRBJ2-2; 9 positions match TRBD1. The CDR3 runs to 17 residues. Trimming at V came to 1 base and at J to 0 bases, leaving 3 bases not matched to a gene. Germline V gene data show CDR1 as MNHEY and CDR2 as SVGAGI. DNA of the CDR3: TGTGCCAGCAGTTACTACGGGACAGGGACGAACACCGGGGAGCTGTTTTTT. This gives the protein CASSYYGTGTNTGELFF.

This clone was recorded many times. The genes are TRBV24-1 and TRBJ2-3; D may match TRBD1 or TRBD2 (6 bases each). Trimming removed 7 bases from V and 1 base from J, with 14 bases in between. The CDR3 consists of 15 residues. The germline CDR1 and CDR2 sequences are KGHDR and SFDVKD. DNA for the CDR3: TGTGCCACCAGCCGCGGGGACACAGGCACAGATACGCAGTATTTT. Its translation is CATSRGDTGTDTQYF.

Relative to its sample, this clone is medium-sized (0.01 to 0.1%). This rearrangement joins TRBV6-2 or TRBV6-3 to TRBJ1-2, with D unclear. Trimming left V 6 bases short and J 7 bases short, with 12 bases between. Germline CDR1 and CDR2: MNHEY and SVGEGT. The CDR3 length is 12 residues. For the CDR3, the DNA is TGTGCCAGCAGGAGACCGGCGGGTGGCTACACCTTC. Residues: CASRRPAGGYTF.

This clone was seen repeatedly, ten times or more. CDR3 sequence: CASSYARGDVLNTGELFF. In DNA form, the CDR3 reads TGTGCCAGCAGTTATGCTAGGGGCGACGTCCTGAACACCGGGGAGCTGTTTTTT. The gene calls are TRBV6-5 and TRBJ2-2; possibly TRBD1 for D (5 bases). Trimming stripped 3 bases from V and 1 base from J, with 18 bases between. CDR3 length equals 18 residues. From germline, CDR1 is MNHEY and CDR2 SVGAGI.

The rearrangement uses TRBV28 and TRBJ2-1, with TRBD2 identical over 7 bases. Looked up from germline, CDR1 is MDHEN and CDR2 is SYDVKM. The V gene end was trimmed by 5 bases and the J gene end by 8 bases; junction bases not matched to a gene: 24. The CDR3 is made up of 19 amino acids. CDR3 sequence: CASSPLTGVVAGVLDEQFF. DNA for the CDR3: TGTGCCAGCAGTCCCCTGACGGGGGTGGTCGCGGGAGTCCTCGATGAGCAGTTCTTC.

V is TRBV30 and J is TRBJ1-1; tentative D call: TRBD1 (6 bases). The CDR3 runs 12 residues. Germline-derived CDR1 and CDR2 are GTSNPN and SVGIG (reference sequence). The V and J ends lost 2 bases and 7 bases respectively, with 11 bases between them. The CDR3 region is CAWSRRTDEAFF. CDR3 sequence (DNA): TGTGCCTGGAGTCGGAGGACAGATGAAGCTTTCTTT.

This clone was seen a handful of times. The V and J genes are TRBV6-1 and TRBJ1-1; a weak D match, TRBD1 (6 bases). Germline CDR1 and CDR2: MNHNS and SASEGT. Trimming stripped 7 bases from V and 1 base from J, with 13 bases between. The CDR3 is 14 amino acids. Here the CDR3 DNA reads TGTGCCAGCATGTCGCACAGGGAGAACACTGAAGCTTTCTTT. The encoded protein is CASMSHRENTEAFF.

The V call is TRBV7-2, the J call TRBJ2-7; D not resolved. V lost 1 base and J 0 bases, leaving 7 bases between the germline ends. Germline V gene sequence: CDR1 SGHTA, CDR2 FQGNSA. The CDR3 consists of 14 residues. The DNA for the CDR3 is TGTGCCAGCAGCTTAGGCCCTAACTCCTACGAGCAGTACTTC. This sequence encodes CASSLGPNSYEQYF.

This clone came up many times. The chain has TRBV2 and TRBJ1-1; 7 nucleotides align to TRBD1. The V and J ends lost 6 bases and 0 bases, in that order; junction bases with no gene match: 10. In germline, CDR1 is SNHLY, CDR2 FYNNEI. The CDR3 has 16 residues. CDR3: CASSEQGPRMNTEAFF. The DNA of the CDR3 is TGTGCCAGCAGCGAACAGGGGCCCAGGATGAACACTGAAGCTTTCTTT.

This clone was recorded at least ten times. The rearrangement links TRBV12-3 or TRBV12-4 to TRBJ2-3, with 7 bases aligning to TRBD2. V was clipped by 6 bases and J by 2 bases; unmatched bases: 14. The CDR3 spans 17 residues. CDR3 loop: CASSRNGGGDYTDTQYF. The CDR3 DNA follows: TGTGCCAGCAGCCGGAACGGAGGCGGGGACTACACAGATACGCAGTATTTT.

This clone was counted many times. The chain uses TRBV7-2 and TRBJ2-1, with D maybe TRBD1 (5 bases). Per germline, CDR1 SGHTA and CDR2 FQGNSA. With 4 bases removed from V and 2 bases from J, the gap between germline ends came to 18 bases. CDR3 length: 17 amino acids. CDR3 DNA sequence: TGTGCCAGCAGCTCCCTGGGTTCGCAGGGAACCTACAATGAGCAGTTCTTC. This sequence encodes CASSSLGSQGTYNEQFF.

V gene TRBV6-1 combines with J gene TRBJ2-7; 8 positions agree with TRBD1. The CDR3 extends over 15 amino acids. The trim removed 3 bases at V and 2 bases at J, leaving 6 bases unmatched. Germline loops: CDR1 MNHNS, CDR2 SASEGT. CDR3 in amino acids: CASSDMTGAPYEQYF. The CDR3 DNA sequence: TGTGCCAGCAGTGATATGACAGGGGCCCCCTACGAGCAGTACTTC.

Many counts were recorded for this clone. The rearrangement uses TRBV20-1 and TRBJ2-5; D possibly corresponds to TRBD2 (5 bases). Trimming removed 5 bases from V and 5 bases from J, with 18 bases in between. This CDR3 contains 14 residues. The germline V gene encodes CDR1 DFQATT and CDR2 SNEGSKA (reference sequence). Written as DNA, the CDR3 is TGCAGTGCTCCCCGCGAAGGGAGCTTGGAGACCCAGTACTTC. Amino acids: CSAPREGSLETQYF.

This clone was recorded many times. V and J are TRBV9 and TRBJ1-2; D is undetermined. CDR3 length equals 15 residues. CDR1 is SGDLS and CDR2 is YYNGEE in the germline V gene. With 0 bases removed from V and 6 bases from J, the gap between germline ends came to 15 bases. The DNA for the CDR3 is TGTGCCAGCAGCGTAGCTGCCGGGCTGAGGGATGGCTACACCTTC. This encodes CASSVAAGLRDGYTF.

This clone occurred a few times. A read error may account for a junction end that differs from germline. As DNA, the CDR3 is TGTGCCATCAGTTACTCGTCAAATCAGCCCCAGCATTTT. Its translation is CAISYSSNQPQHF. The rearrangement links TRBV6-2 or TRBV6-3 to TRBJ1-5; D gene ambiguous. The CDR3 runs 13 residues. In germline, CDR1 is MNHEY, CDR2 SVGEGT.

This chain joins TRBV28 and TRBJ2-7; perhaps TRBD1 as D (6 bases). This CDR3 is 12 amino acids long. V lost 11 bases and J lost 10, with 21 bases in between. In germline, CDR1 is MDHEN, CDR2 SYDVKM. The CDR3 region is CAVARVRGDQYF. CDR3 coding DNA: TGTGCCGTAGCTCGAGTCAGGGGCGATCAGTACTTC.